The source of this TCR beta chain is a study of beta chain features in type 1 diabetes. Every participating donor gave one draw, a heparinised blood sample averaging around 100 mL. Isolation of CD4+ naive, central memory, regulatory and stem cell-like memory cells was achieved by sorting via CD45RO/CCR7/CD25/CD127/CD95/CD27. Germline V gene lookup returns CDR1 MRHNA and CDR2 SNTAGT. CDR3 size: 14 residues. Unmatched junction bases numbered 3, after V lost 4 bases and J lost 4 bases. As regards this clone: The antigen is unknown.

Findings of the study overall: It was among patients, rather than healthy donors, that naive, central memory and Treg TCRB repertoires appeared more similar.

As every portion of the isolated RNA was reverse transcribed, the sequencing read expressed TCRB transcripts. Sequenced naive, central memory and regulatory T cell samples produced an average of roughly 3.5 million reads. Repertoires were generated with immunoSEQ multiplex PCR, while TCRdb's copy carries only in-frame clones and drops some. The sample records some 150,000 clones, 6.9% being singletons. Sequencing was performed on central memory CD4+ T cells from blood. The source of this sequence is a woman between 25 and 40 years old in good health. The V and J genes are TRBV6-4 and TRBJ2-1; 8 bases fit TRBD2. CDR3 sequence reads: CASSVTSGYNEQFF. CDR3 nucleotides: TGTGCCAGCAGTGTAACTAGCGGTTACAATGAGCAGTTCTTC.